A single T cell receptor beta chain is shown here with its context. These data originate in a study of chemoradiotherapy in HPV16-positive cancers. Study as a whole: A couple of HPV16-positive patients' cells yielded candidate HPV-specific clones and common motifs.

Assay used: immunoSEQ multiplex PCR; TCRdb lists only in-frame clones, some missing. In the table there are 10,000 to 15,000 clones, around three fifths of which are singletons. There are 15 residues in the CDR3. Per the germline V gene, CDR1 is LGHNA and CDR2 is YNFKEQ. The V gene lost 1 base and the J gene lost 4 bases, with 14 bases spanning the gap. The gene calls are TRBV4-2 and TRBJ2-7, with D possibly TRBD2 on 7 matching bases. This specimen was collected from a patient who underwent chemoradiotherapy. The receptor was isolated from a human donor with HPV-associated anogenital cancer. The CDR3, as DNA: TGTGCCAGCAGCCAAGTTGGGGGGGCGCGGTACGAGCAGTACTTC. This gives the protein CASSQVGGARYEQYF.